Listed below are T cell receptor beta chains from one sample, sequenced in a study of fetal regulatory T cell absence and autoimmunity. Clones were sequenced by immunoSEQ multiplex PCR, and TCRdb holds only the in-frame ones, with some missing. Altogether 85,000 to 100,000 clones are present, roughly 78% being singletons, with the ten largest covering 2%. The sequenced sample consisted of pancreas tissue. These receptors were obtained from a male donor with IPEX syndrome. CDR3s include the opening cysteine and the closing phenylalanine or tryptophan. Each record gives: D gene, J gene, clone size, V gene, CDR3 DNA, CDR3 protein. The D gene is left open where the match is weak. Clone size appears in some rows only: once, few, many, or a class for an expanded clone.

. TRBJ2-1 . TRBV2 TGTGCCAGCACAGGGGTCACGGCTAGGCTCCAGTTCTTC CASTGVTARLQFF
TRBD1 TRBJ2-3 . TRBV5-1 TGCGCCAGCAGCGCCCCACAGGGGGTAAGGACAGATACGCAGTATTTT CASSAPQGVRTDTQYF
TRBD2 TRBJ2-7 . TRBV2 TGTGCCAGCAGTAGGACTAGTGACTACGAGCAGTACTTC CASSRTSDYEQYF
. TRBJ1-2 once TRBV12-5 TGTGCTAGTGGTTACGGGCTGCGAGGTGGCTACACCTTC CASGYGLRGGYTF
TRBD2 TRBJ2-1 . TRBV5-1 TGCGCCAGCAGCTCGGGACTAGCGGGATGGGGGCGCAATGAGCAGTTCTTC CASSSGLAGWGRNEQFF
. TRBJ1-2 . TRBV5-3 TGTGCCAGAAGATTCTACACCTTC CARRFYTF
TRBD2 TRBJ2-7 . TRBV11-2 TGTGCCAGCAGCTTAGGCCTAGCGGACTCCTACGAGCAGTACTTC CASSLGLADSYEQYF
. TRBJ2-7 . TRBV6-1 TGTGCCAGCACGGGATACGAGCAGTACTTC CASTGYEQYF
. TRBJ1-2 . TRBV27 TGTGCCAGCAGTCCGTTCCGCGAGGGCGATGGCTACACCTTC CASSPFREGDGYTF
TRBD1 TRBJ1-6 few TRBV6-5 TGTGCCAGCAGTCCCTCTCTCCAGGGGGCTATCCCCCTCCACTTT CASSPSLQGAIPLHF
. TRBJ1-4 . TRBV5-1 TGCGCCAGCAGCTTGGCCGGGCCGAGGAGTAATGAAAAACTGTTTTTT CASSLAGPRSNEKLFF
. TRBJ2-1 few TRBV6-4 TGTGCCAGCAGTGAACACCCCTACTACAATGAGCAGTTCTTC CASSEHPYYNEQFF
. TRBJ2-1 . TRBV15 TGTGCCACCAGCAGAGGGGTTCGGAATGAGCAGTTCTTC CATSRGVRNEQFF
TRBD2 TRBJ2-1 once TRBV4-2 TGTGCCAGCAGCCAAGTGGGGACTAGCAATGAGCAGTTCTTC CASSQVGTSNEQFF
. TRBJ2-5 . TRBV7-8 TGTGCCAGCAGCCTCCCGGGGACGCGTTACCAAGAGACCCAGTACTTC CASSLPGTRYQETQYF
TRBD2 TRBJ2-3 once TRBV13 TGTGCCAGCAGCTTAGCAGCGGGGGGCGGCACAGATACGCAGTATTTT CASSLAAGGGTDTQYF
. TRBJ2-7 . TRBV18 TGTGCCAGCTCACCGTGGGACAAGCGTGTCTACGAGCAGTACTTC CASSPWDKRVYEQYF
. TRBJ1-2 once TRBV5-6 TGTGCCAGCTCCGGAGGGTATGGCTACACCTTC CASSGGYGYTF
TRBD1 TRBJ1-6 . TRBV5-4 TGTGCCAGCAGCTTGGGGACAGGGAGAAATTCACCCCTCCACTTT CASSLGTGRNSPLHF
. TRBJ1-2 . TRBV2 TGTGCCAGCAGCGGGCAGGTGGTCAGGGTCGATGGCTACACCTTC CASSGQVVRVDGYTF
. TRBJ2-1 . TRBV5-1 TGCGCCAGCAGCTCGGGGACGCTATACAATGAGCAGTTCTTC CASSSGTLYNEQFF
. TRBJ2-1 . TRBV6-1 TGTGCCAGCGAACGGCTCTTAGGGAATGAGCAGTTCTTC CASERLLGNEQFF
. TRBJ2-3 . TRBV6-6 TGTGCCAGCAGTTACCCGGGATTCACAGATACGCAGTATTTT CASSYPGFTDTQYF
. TRBJ1-1 . TRBV15 TGTGCCACCAGCAGAGATTTCGGGACAATGGCTTTCTTT CATSRDFGTMAFF
. TRBJ2-4 . TRBV4-3 TGCGCCAGCAGCCAAGATTACAGGTCAGCCAAAAACATTCAGTACTTC CASSQDYRSAKNIQYF
. TRBJ1-5 . TRBV14 TGTGCCAGCAGCCAAGGGGGCAATCAGCCCCAGCATTTT CASSQGGNQPQHF
TRBD1 TRBJ2-5 . TRBV11-3 TGTGCCAGCAGCTTAGAACAGGGGGAGACCCAGTACTTC CASSLEQGETQYF
TRBD2 TRBJ2-1 once TRBV19 TGTGCCAGTAGTGGTAGGACTAGCGGTTACAATGAGCAGTTCTTC CASSGRTSGYNEQFF
TRBD1 TRBJ2-4 . TRBV5-1 TGCGCCAGCAGCTGGCCGGAACCGGGACAGGGGGCCAAAAACATTCAGTACTTC CASSWPEPGQGAKNIQYF
. TRBJ2-3 . TRBV11-1 TGTGCCAGCAGCTTACGACAGGGCACAGATACGCAGTATTTT CASSLRQGTDTQYF
. TRBJ2-2 few TRBV21-1 TGTGCCAGCAGCAAAGTGGCAGGGGGCCCGAACACCGGGGAGCTGTTTTTT CASSKVAGGPNTGELFF
. TRBJ2-3 . TRBV4-1 TGCGCCAGCAGCCAAGAGGTAACCTACTCTAGCACAGATACGCAGTATTTT CASSQEVTYSSTDTQYF
TRBD2 TRBJ2-1 . TRBV6-1 TGTGCCAGCAGTGCACTTCCGGGACTAGCGGGATCGGGTGAGCAGTTCTTC CASSALPGLAGSGEQFF
. TRBJ1-2 . TRBV4-3 TGCGCCAGCAGCCCGGGACAAAACTATGGCTACACCTTC CASSPGQNYGYTF
TRBD2 TRBJ2-3 once TRBV4-1 TGCGCCAGCAGCCGGACTAGCGGGGGGCCTTACACAGATACGCAGTATTTT CASSRTSGGPYTDTQYF
TRBD1 TRBJ1-2 . TRBV9 TGTGCCAGCAGCGTGGGGACAGGGCCGTATGGCTACACCTTC CASSVGTGPYGYTF
. TRBJ2-5 . TRBV5-4 TGTGCCAGCAGCTTGCGAGAGACCCAGTACTTC CASSLRETQYF
TRBD1 TRBJ1-1 . TRBV15 TGTGCCACCAGCAGAAGGACAGGGGGCACTGAAGCTTTCTTT CATSRRTGGTEAFF
TRBD2 TRBJ2-7 . TRBV27 TGTGCCAGCAGTTTGTGGGGGACTAGCGGGGGCCCAACCTACGAGCAGTACTTC CASSLWGTSGGPTYEQYF
TRBD1 TRBJ2-7 . TRBV6-5 TGTGCCAGCAGCCCTCAGGGGGCCGAGCAGTACTTC CASSPQGAEQYF
TRBD2 TRBJ2-2 . TRBV7-9 TGTGCCAGCAGCTTGGCGGGGGCCGGGGAGCTGTTTTTT CASSLAGAGELFF
. TRBJ2-1 . TRBV6-1 TGTGCCAGCAGTGAAGGGAGGTGGAGTCTCAATGAGCAGTTCTTC CASSEGRWSLNEQFF
. TRBJ2-7 few TRBV25-1 TGTGCCAGCATTCTAGGGGGCGAGCAGTACTTC CASILGGEQYF
. TRBJ2-5 . TRBV18 TGTGCCAGCTCACCCCGGGCTAACTGGGAGACCCAGTACTTC CASSPRANWETQYF
. TRBJ2-5 . TRBV10-3 TGTGCCATCAGTGACGGGTCTCAAGAGACCCAGTACTTC CAISDGSQETQYF
TRBD2 TRBJ2-2 . TRBV5-1 TGCGCCAGCAGCTCCCGGACTAGCGGGGAGATCACCGGGGAGCTGTTTTTT CASSSRTSGEITGELFF
. TRBJ1-5 few TRBV1 TGCACCAGCAGCCAAGAAGACAATCAGCCCCAGCATTTT CTSSQEDNQPQHF
. TRBJ2-1 . TRBV4-3 TGCGCCAGCAGCGAACCCGGGCATGAGCAGTTCTTC CASSEPGHEQFF
. TRBJ2-7 . TRBV10-3 TGTGCCATCAGTGAGTCTATAAGAGGACTCGGGATTTACGAGCAGTACTTC CAISESIRGLGIYEQYF
. TRBJ2-3 . TRBV2 TGTGCCAGCAGTGACCTGCTGCATTACACAGATACGCAGTATTTT CASSDLLHYTDTQYF
TRBD2 TRBJ2-3 few TRBV5-1 TGCGCCAGCAGCTTGGGGGCGGGGGGCACAGATACGCAGTATTTT CASSLGAGGTDTQYF
TRBD2 TRBJ2-1 . TRBV7-9 TGTGCCAGCAGCTTTAGCGGGACTTACCAGCCATATGAGCAGTTCTTC CASSFSGTYQPYEQFF
. TRBJ2-5 once TRBV11-3 TGTGCCAGCAGCATGACAGTGTACCAAGAGACCCAGTACTTC CASSMTVYQETQYF
TRBD2 TRBJ2-2 . TRBV2 TGTGCCAGCAGCGAACTAGCGGACGGATCCGGGGAGCTGTTTTTT CASSELADGSGELFF
TRBD1 TRBJ2-2 . TRBV29-1 TGCAGCGTGGCCGGGACAGGGGGCACCGGGGAGCTGTTTTTT CSVAGTGGTGELFF
. TRBJ2-1 . TRBV27 TGTGCCAGCAGTCCTATTGGGAACAATGAGCAGTTCTTC CASSPIGNNEQFF
TRBD2 TRBJ2-3 . TRBV4-1 TGCGCCAGCAGCCGACTAGCGGGAGGCACAGATACGCAGTATTTT CASSRLAGGTDTQYF
. TRBJ2-7 . TRBV7-2 TGTGCCAGCAGCTTAGCAATTGGCAGATCCTACGAGCAGTACTTC CASSLAIGRSYEQYF
. TRBJ1-4 . TRBV4-3 TGCGCCAGCAGCCGACAGAGTCCAACTAATGAAAAACTGTTTTTT CASSRQSPTNEKLFF